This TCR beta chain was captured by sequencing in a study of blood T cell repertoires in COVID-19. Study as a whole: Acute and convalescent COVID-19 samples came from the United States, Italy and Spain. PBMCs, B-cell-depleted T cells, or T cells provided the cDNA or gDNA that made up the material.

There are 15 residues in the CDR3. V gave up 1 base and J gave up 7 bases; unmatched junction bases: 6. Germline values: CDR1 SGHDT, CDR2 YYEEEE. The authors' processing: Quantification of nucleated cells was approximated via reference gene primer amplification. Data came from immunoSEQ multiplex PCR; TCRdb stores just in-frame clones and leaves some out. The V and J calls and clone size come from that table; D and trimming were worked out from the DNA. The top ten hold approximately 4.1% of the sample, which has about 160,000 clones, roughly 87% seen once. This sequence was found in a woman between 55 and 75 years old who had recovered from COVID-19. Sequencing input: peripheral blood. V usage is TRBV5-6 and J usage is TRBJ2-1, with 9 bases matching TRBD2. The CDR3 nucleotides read TGTGCCAGCAGCTTGATTAGCGGGGGAAAGAATGAGCAGTTCTTC. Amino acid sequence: CASSLISGGKNEQFF.